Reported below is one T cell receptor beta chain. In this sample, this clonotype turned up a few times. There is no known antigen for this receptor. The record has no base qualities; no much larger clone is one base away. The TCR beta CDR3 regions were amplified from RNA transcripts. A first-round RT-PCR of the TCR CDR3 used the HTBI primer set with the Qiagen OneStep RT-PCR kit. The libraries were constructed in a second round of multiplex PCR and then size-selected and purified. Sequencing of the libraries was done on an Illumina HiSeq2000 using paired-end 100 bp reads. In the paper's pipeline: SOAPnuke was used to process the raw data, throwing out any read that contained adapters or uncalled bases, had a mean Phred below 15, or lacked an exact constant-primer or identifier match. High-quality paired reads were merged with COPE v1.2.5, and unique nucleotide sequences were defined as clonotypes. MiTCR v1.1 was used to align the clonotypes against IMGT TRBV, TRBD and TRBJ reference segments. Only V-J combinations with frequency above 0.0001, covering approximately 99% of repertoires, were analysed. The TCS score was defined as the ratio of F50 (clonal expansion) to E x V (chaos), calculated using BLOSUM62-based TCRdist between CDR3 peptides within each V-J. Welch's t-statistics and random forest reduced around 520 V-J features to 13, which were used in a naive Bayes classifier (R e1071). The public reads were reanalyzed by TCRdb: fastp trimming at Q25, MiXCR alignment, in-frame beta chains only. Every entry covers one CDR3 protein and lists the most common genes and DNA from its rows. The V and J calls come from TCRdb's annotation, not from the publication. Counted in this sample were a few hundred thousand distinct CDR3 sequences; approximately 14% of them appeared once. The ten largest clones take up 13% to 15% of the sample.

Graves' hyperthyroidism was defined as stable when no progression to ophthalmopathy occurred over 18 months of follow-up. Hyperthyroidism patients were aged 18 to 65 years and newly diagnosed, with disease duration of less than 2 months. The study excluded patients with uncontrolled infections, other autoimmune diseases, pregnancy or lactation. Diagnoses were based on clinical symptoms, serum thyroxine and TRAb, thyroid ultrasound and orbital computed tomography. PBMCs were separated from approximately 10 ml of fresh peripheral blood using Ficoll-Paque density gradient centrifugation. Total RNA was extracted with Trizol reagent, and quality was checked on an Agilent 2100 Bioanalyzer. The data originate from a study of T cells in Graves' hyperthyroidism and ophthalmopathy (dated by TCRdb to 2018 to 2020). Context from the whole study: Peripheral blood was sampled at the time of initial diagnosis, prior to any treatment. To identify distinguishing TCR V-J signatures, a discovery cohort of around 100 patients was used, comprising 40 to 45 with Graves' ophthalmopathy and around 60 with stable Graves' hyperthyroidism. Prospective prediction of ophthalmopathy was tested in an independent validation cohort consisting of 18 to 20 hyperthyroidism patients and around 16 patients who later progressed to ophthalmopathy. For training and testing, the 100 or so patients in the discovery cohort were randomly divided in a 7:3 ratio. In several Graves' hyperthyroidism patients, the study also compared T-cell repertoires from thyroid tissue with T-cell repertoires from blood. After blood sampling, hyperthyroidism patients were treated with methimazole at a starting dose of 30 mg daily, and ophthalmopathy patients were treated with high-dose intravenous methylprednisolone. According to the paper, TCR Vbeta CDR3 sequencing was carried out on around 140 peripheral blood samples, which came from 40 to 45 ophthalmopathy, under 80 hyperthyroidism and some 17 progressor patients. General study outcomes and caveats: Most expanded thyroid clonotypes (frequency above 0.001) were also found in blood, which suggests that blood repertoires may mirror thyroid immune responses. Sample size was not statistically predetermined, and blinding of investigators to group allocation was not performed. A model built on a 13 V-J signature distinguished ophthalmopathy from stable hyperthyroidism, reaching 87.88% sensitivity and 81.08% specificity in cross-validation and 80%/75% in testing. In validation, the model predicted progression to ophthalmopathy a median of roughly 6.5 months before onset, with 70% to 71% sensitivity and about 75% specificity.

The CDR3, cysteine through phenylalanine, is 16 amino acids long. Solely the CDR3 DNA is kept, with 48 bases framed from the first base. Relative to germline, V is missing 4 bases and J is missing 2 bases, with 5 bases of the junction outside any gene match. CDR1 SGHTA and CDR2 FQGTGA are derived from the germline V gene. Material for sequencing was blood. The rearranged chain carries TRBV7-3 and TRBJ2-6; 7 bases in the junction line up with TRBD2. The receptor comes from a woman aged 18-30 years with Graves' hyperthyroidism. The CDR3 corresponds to CASSSRGGAGANVLTF. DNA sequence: TGTGCCAGCAGCTCCCGTGGGGGGGCTGGGGCCAACGTCCTGACTTTC.